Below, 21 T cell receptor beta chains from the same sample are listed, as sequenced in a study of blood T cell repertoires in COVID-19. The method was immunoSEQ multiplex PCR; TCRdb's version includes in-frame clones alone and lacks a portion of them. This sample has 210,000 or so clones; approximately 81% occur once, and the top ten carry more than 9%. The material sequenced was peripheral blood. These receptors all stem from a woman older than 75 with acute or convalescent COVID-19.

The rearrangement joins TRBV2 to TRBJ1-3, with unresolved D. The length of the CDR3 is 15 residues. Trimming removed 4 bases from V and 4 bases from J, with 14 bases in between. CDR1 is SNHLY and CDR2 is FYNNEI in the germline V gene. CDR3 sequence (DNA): TGTGCCAGCAGTGCTCAGGCAGTCACCGGAAACACCATATATTTT. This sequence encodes CASSAQAVTGNTIYF.

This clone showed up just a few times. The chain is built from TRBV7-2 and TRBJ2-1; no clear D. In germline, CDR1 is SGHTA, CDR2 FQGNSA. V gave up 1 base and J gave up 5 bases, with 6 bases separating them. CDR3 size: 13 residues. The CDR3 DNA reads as TGTGCCAGCAGCTTAGTACGGGACAATGAGCAGTTCTTC. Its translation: CASSLVRDNEQFF. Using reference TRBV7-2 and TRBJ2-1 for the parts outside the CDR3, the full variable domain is GAGVSQSPSNKVTEKGKDVELRCDPISGHTALYWYRQSLGQGLEFLIYFQGNSAPDKSGLPSDRFSAERTGGSVSTLTIQRTQQEDSAVYLCASSLVRDNEQFFGPGTRLTVL.

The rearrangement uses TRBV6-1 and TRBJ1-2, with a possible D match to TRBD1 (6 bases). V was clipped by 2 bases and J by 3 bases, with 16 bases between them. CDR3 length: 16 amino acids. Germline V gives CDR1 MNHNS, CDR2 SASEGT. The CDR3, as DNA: TGTGCCAGCAGTGAATTTAGGGGCAGGGGCGACTATGGCTACACCTTC. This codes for CASSEFRGRGDYGYTF.

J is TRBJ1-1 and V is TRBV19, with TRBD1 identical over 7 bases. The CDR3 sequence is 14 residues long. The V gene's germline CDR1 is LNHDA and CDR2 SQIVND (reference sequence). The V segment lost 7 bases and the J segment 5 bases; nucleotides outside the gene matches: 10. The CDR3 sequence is CASILTGWDTEAFF. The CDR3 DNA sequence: TGTGCCAGTATTTTGACAGGGTGGGATACTGAAGCTTTCTTT.

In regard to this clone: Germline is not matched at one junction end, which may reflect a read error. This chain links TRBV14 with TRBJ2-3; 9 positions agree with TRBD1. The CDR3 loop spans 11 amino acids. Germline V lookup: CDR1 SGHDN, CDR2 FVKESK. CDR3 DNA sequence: TGTGCCAGCAGCCAAGGGTGGGACAGGGATTTT. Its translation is CASSQGWDRDF.

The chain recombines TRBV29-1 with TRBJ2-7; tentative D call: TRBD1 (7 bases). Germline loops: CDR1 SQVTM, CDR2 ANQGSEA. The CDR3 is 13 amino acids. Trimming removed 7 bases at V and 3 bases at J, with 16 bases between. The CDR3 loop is CSGSQGGLYEQYF. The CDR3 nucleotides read TGCAGCGGCTCCCAGGGGGGTCTCTACGAGCAGTACTTC.

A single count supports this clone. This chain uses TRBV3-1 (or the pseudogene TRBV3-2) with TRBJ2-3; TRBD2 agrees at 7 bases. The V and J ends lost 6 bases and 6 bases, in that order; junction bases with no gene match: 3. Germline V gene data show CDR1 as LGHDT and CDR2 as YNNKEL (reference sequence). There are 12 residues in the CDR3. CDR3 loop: CASSYSGDTQYF. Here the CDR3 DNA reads TGTGCCAGCAGTTATAGCGGGGATACGCAGTATTTT.

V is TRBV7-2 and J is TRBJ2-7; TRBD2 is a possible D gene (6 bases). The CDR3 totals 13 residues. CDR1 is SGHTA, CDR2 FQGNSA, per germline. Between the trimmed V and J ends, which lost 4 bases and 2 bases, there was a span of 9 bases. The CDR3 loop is CASSWGETYEQYF. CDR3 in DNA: TGTGCCAGCAGCTGGGGGGAGACCTACGAGCAGTACTTC.

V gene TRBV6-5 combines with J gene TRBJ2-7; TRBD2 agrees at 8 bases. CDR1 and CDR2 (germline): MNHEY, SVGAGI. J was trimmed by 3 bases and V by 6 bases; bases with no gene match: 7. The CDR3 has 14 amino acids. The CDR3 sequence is CASSERESVYEQYF. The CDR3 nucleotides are TGTGCCAGCAGCGAGCGGGAGTCAGTCTACGAGCAGTACTTC.

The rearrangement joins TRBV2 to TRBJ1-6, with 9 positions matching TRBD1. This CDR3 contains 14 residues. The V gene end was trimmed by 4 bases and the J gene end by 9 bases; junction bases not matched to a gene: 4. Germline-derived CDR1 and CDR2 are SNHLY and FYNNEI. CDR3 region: CASSGQGVSSPLHF. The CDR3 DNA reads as TGTGCCAGCAGTGGACAGGGGGTAAGTTCACCCCTCCACTTT. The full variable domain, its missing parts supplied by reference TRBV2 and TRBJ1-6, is EPEVTQTPSHQVTQMGQEVILRCVPISNHLYFYWYRQILGQKVEFLVSFYNNEISEKSEIFDDQFSVERPDGSNFTLKIRSTKLEDSAMYFCASSGQGVSSPLHFGNGTRLTVT.

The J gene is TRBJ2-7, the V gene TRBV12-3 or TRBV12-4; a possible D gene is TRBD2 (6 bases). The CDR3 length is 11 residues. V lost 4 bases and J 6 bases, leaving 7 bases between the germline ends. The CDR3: CASSWRGEQYF. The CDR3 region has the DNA TGTGCCAGCAGTTGGAGGGGCGAGCAGTACTTC.

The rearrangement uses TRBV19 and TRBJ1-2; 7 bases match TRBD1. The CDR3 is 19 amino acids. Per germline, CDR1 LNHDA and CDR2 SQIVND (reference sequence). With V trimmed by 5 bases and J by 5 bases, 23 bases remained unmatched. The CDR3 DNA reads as TGTGCCAGTAGTGTCAACACCCCAGGGGACAGAGAGAGAAGATATGGCTACACCTTC. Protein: CASSVNTPGDRERRYGYTF.

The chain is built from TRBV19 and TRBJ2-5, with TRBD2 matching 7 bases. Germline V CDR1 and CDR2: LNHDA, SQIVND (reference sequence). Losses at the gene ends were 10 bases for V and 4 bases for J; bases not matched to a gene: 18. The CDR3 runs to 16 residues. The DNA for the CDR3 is TGTGCCACCGAAGGACGGGGGGTACTCAATGGAGAGACCCAGTACTTC. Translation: CATEGRGVLNGETQYF.

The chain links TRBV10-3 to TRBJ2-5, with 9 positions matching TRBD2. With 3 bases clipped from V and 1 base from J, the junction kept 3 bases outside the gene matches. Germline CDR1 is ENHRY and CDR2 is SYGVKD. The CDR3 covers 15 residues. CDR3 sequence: CAISDPAGGQETQYF. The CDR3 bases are TGTGCCATCAGTGATCCAGCGGGGGGCCAAGAGACCCAGTACTTC.

CDR3 DNA: TGTGCCATCAGTGCCTTAGCGGAGACCCAGTACTTC. This encodes CAISALAETQYF. This rearrangement joins TRBV10-3 to TRBJ2-5, with D possibly TRBD2 on 5 matching bases. V was shortened by 4 bases and J by 5 bases, with 8 bases between the two germline ends. This CDR3 has 12 residues. Germline V gives CDR1 ENHRY, CDR2 SYGVKD.

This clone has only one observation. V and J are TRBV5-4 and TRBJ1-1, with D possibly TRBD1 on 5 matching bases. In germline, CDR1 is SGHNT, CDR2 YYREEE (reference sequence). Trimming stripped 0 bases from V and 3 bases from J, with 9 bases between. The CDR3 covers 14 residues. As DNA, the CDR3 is TGTGCCAGCAGCTTGGCAGGGATAGACACTGAAGCTTTCTTT. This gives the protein CASSLAGIDTEAFF.

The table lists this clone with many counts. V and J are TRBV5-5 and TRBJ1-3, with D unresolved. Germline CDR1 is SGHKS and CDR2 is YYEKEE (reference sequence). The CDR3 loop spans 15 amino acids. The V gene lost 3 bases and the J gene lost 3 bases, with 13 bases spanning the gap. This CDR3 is CASSWVVGGGNTIYF. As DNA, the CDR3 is TGTGCCAGCAGCTGGGTTGTCGGCGGTGGAAACACCATATATTTT.

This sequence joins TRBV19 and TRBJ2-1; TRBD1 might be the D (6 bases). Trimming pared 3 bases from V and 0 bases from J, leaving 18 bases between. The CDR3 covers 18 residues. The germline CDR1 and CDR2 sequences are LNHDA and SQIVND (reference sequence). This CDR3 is CASSIGDTYFISYNEQFF. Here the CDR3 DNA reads TGTGCCAGTAGTATTGGGGACACTTATTTTATCTCCTACAATGAGCAGTTCTTC. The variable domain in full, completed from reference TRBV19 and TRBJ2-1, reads DGGITQSPKYLFRKEGQNVTLSCEQNLNHDAMYWYRQDPGQGLRLIYYSQIVNDFQKGDIAEGYSVSREKKESFPLTVTSAQKNPTAFYLCASSIGDTYFISYNEQFFGPGTRLTVL.

The CDR3 here is CASSNGQGVNTEAFF. CDR3 nucleotide sequence: TGTGCCAGCAGCAATGGACAGGGGGTCAACACTGAAGCTTTCTTT. The chain links TRBV9 to TRBJ1-1; 10 bases are shared with TRBD1. Germline V gives CDR1 SGDLS, CDR2 YYNGEE. J lost 2 bases, V lost 4 bases, and 5 bases had no gene match. The CDR3 length is 15 residues. Complete variable domain (other parts from reference TRBV9 and TRBJ1-1): DSGVTQTPKHLITATGQRVTLRCSPRSGDLSVYWYQQSLDQGLQFLIQYYNGEERAKGNILERFSAQQFPDLHSELNLSSLELGDSALYFCASSNGQGVNTEAFFGQGTRLTVV.

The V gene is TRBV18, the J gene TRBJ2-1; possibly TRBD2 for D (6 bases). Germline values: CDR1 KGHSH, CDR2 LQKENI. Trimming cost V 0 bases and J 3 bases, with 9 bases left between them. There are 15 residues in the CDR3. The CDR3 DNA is TGTGCCAGCTCACCACCGTTGACTAGCTACAATGAGCAGTTCTTC. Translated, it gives CASSPPLTSYNEQFF.

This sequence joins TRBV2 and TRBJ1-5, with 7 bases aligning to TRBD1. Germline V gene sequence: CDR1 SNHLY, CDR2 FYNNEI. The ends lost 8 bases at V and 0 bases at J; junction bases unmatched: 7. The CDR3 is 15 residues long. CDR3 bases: TGTGCCAGCGGGGAGACAGGGTATAGCAATCAGCCCCAGCATTTT. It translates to CASGETGYSNQPQHF. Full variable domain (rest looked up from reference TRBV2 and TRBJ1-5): EPEVTQTPSHQVTQMGQEVILRCVPISNHLYFYWYRQILGQKVEFLVSFYNNEISEKSEIFDDQFSVERPDGSNFTLKIRSTKLEDSAMYFCASGETGYSNQPQHFGDGTRLSIL.